This T cell receptor beta chain comes out of a study of PD-1 blockade in classical Hodgkin lymphoma. Germline V gene lookup returns CDR1 MNHNY and CDR2 SVGAGI (reference sequence). The CDR3 sequence is 12 residues long. The V end was cut by 6 bases, the J end by 3 bases, with 9 bases between. The data were produced by immunoSEQ multiplex PCR, yet TCRdb's version contains in-frame clones alone and is incomplete. Of 20,000 to 30,000 clones listed, roughly 80% are singletons. This clone was found once. Its antigen is not known. Following autologous stem cell transplantation, relapse occurred in every patient, and exposure to brentuximab vedotin varied. General study results and limits: Similar baseline diversity was found in complete responders and newly diagnosed patients. By C4D1, CD4+ diversity increased significantly, especially in complete responders. Relapsed/refractory patients reportedly had the lowest baseline TCR diversity, below newly diagnosed patients, who were below healthy donors.

Here the sequenced sample was peripheral blood mononuclear cells (PBMCs), taken before the second cycle of nivolumab. The chain employs TRBV6-6 and TRBJ2-7, with D uncertain. The receptor was isolated from a human donor with classical Hodgkin lymphoma. The DNA for the CDR3 is TGTGCCAGCAGCCCCATCAACTACGAGCAGTACTTC. As protein: CASSPINYEQYF.